A selection of T cell receptor beta chains follows, all from one sample in a study of T-cell memory formation after mild COVID-19. TCRdb processed the 5' RACE reads anew with MiXCR; each CDR3 protein has one entry. The repertoire holds 100,000 to 120,000 distinct CDR3 sequences, with around a fifth as singletons. Specimen: PBMCs or a T cell subset sorted from them (not recorded which). All receptors come from a man aged 18 to 29 who had mild COVID-19 (a few samples of this study predate the infection). Cell type and time point are not known. Each CDR3 is given with its conserved first and last residue. Each record gives: D gene, V gene, J gene, CDR3 protein. The D gene is left open where the match is weak.

d_gene: -; v_gene: TRBV7-9; j_gene: TRBJ1-1; CDR3aa: CASSLAGGEEAFF
d_gene: TRBD2; v_gene: TRBV20-1; j_gene: TRBJ2-4; CDR3aa: CSARDLTSGNIQYF
d_gene: -; v_gene: TRBV20-1; j_gene: TRBJ2-1; CDR3aa: CSARGDNRYNEQFF
d_gene: TRBD1; v_gene: TRBV7-6; j_gene: TRBJ2-2; CDR3aa: CASIIPLGTGDTGELFF
d_gene: -; v_gene: TRBV12-3/TRBV12-4; j_gene: TRBJ1-2; CDR3aa: CASSFPPRYGYTF
d_gene: -; v_gene: TRBV6-2/TRBV6-3; j_gene: TRBJ2-2; CDR3aa: CASSPNGGPGELFF
d_gene: -; v_gene: TRBV7-8; j_gene: TRBJ1-5; CDR3aa: CASSPGISPSQPQHF
d_gene: -; v_gene: TRBV6-5; j_gene: TRBJ2-1; CDR3aa: CASTHGTYDEQFF
d_gene: -; v_gene: TRBV6-2/TRBV6-3; j_gene: TRBJ2-1; CDR3aa: CASSYRGNYNEQFF
d_gene: -; v_gene: TRBV7-3; j_gene: TRBJ1-1; CDR3aa: CASSLDPMAEAFF
d_gene: -; v_gene: TRBV20-1; j_gene: TRBJ2-7; CDR3aa: CSASGATYEQYF
d_gene: -; v_gene: TRBV4-1; j_gene: TRBJ1-2; CDR3aa: CASSQTFGYTF
d_gene: -; v_gene: TRBV28; j_gene: TRBJ2-7; CDR3aa: CAAWRDGSYEQYF
d_gene: -; v_gene: TRBV9; j_gene: TRBJ2-7; CDR3aa: CASSQGVGEQYF
d_gene: -; v_gene: TRBV29-1; j_gene: TRBJ1-1; CDR3aa: CSPSRGTEAFF
d_gene: -; v_gene: TRBV7-9; j_gene: TRBJ2-7; CDR3aa: CASSLEGFGGNEQYF
d_gene: -; v_gene: TRBV6-1; j_gene: TRBJ1-6; CDR3aa: CASTGEGDGGRALHF
d_gene: -; v_gene: TRBV7-2; j_gene: TRBJ2-2; CDR3aa: CASRAGPNTGELFF
d_gene: -; v_gene: TRBV7-9; j_gene: TRBJ1-5; CDR3aa: CASSDSYGGGLDQPQHF
d_gene: -; v_gene: TRBV6-6; j_gene: TRBJ2-3; CDR3aa: CASGGTVTSTDTQYF
d_gene: -; v_gene: TRBV5-6; j_gene: TRBJ2-5; CDR3aa: CASSLDVQETQYF
d_gene: TRBD1; v_gene: TRBV7-9; j_gene: TRBJ1-1; CDR3aa: CASSSVTGGTNTEAFF
d_gene: -; v_gene: TRBV25-1; j_gene: TRBJ2-2; CDR3aa: CASSVLGGGTGELFF
d_gene: -; v_gene: TRBV25-1; j_gene: TRBJ2-3; CDR3aa: CASTRRGADTQYF
d_gene: -; v_gene: TRBV20-1; j_gene: TRBJ2-1; CDR3aa: CSGATRRGDEQFF
d_gene: TRBD2; v_gene: TRBV24-1; j_gene: TRBJ2-2; CDR3aa: CATSAFRGGNTGELFF
d_gene: -; v_gene: TRBV7-8; j_gene: TRBJ1-1; CDR3aa: CASSKGRAEAFF
d_gene: TRBD1; v_gene: TRBV9; j_gene: TRBJ2-2; CDR3aa: CASSVPGQGKANTGELFF
d_gene: TRBD1; v_gene: TRBV12-3/TRBV12-4; j_gene: TRBJ1-5; CDR3aa: CASSLLGTGNQPQHF
d_gene: -; v_gene: TRBV10-1; j_gene: TRBJ1-2; CDR3aa: CASMEGGYTF
d_gene: -; v_gene: TRBV5-1; j_gene: TRBJ1-2; CDR3aa: CASSLAPGYYGYTF
d_gene: -; v_gene: TRBV4-1; j_gene: TRBJ2-2; CDR3aa: CASSPLQGPTVGELFF
d_gene: -; v_gene: TRBV4-1; j_gene: TRBJ2-2; CDR3aa: CASSQAGSKAPTGELFF
d_gene: -; v_gene: TRBV27; j_gene: TRBJ2-7; CDR3aa: CASSWGDTYEQYF
d_gene: -; v_gene: TRBV7-6; j_gene: TRBJ2-5; CDR3aa: CASSLGRVDGETQYF
d_gene: -; v_gene: TRBV15; j_gene: TRBJ2-1; CDR3aa: CATSRDEGRYEQFF
d_gene: -; v_gene: TRBV27; j_gene: TRBJ2-3; CDR3aa: CASSPTRSTDTQYF
d_gene: -; v_gene: TRBV7-2; j_gene: TRBJ2-2; CDR3aa: CASSSGLHGELFF
d_gene: -; v_gene: TRBV20-1; j_gene: TRBJ2-1; CDR3aa: CSARPREGARYNEQFF
d_gene: TRBD1; v_gene: TRBV7-9; j_gene: TRBJ2-3; CDR3aa: CASSFTRPGQRTDTQYF
d_gene: -; v_gene: TRBV4-3; j_gene: TRBJ1-2; CDR3aa: CASSQEGERRDYGYTF
d_gene: TRBD1; v_gene: TRBV12-3/TRBV12-4; j_gene: TRBJ2-7; CDR3aa: CASSNRRDRGEQYF
d_gene: -; v_gene: TRBV6-2/TRBV6-3; j_gene: TRBJ2-1; CDR3aa: CASSYGAPSEQFF
d_gene: TRBD1; v_gene: TRBV6-5; j_gene: TRBJ2-1; CDR3aa: CASSVTGAYNEQFF
d_gene: -; v_gene: TRBV5-6; j_gene: TRBJ2-1; CDR3aa: CASSPPPYNEQFF
d_gene: -; v_gene: TRBV20-1; j_gene: TRBJ2-1; CDR3aa: CSAPSPRRQFF
d_gene: -; v_gene: TRBV7-9; j_gene: TRBJ2-3; CDR3aa: CASKTSNTDTQYF
d_gene: TRBD1; v_gene: TRBV6-5; j_gene: TRBJ2-6; CDR3aa: CASSPDRAGANVLTF
d_gene: TRBD1; v_gene: TRBV4-1; j_gene: TRBJ2-7; CDR3aa: CASSLKTGGAVHEQYF
d_gene: -; v_gene: TRBV4-1; j_gene: TRBJ1-4; CDR3aa: CASSQGLGEEKLFF
d_gene: TRBD1; v_gene: TRBV5-4; j_gene: TRBJ2-7; CDR3aa: CASSLRDRAYEQYF